The T cell receptor (beta chain) under discussion was sequenced for a study of OX40 agonist ivuxolimab in advanced cancers. Concerning this clone: Its specificity is not known.

Libraries were prepared by immunoSEQ multiplex PCR; TCRdb keeps only in-frame clonotypes and omits some of them. The sample has 70,000 to 85,000 clones, 94% seen once. The study's findings and limits: Doses of 0.1 to 3.0 mg/kg were accompanied by clonal expansion of CD4+ and CD8+ blood T cells by week 6.

The CDR3 covers 13 residues. V lost 3 bases and J lost 3, with 9 bases in between. Looked up from germline, CDR1 is LNHDA and CDR2 is SQIVND (reference sequence). The J gene is TRBJ2-7, the V gene TRBV19; D remains ambiguous. The TCR sequence derives from an adult with an advanced solid tumor such as melanoma, head and neck, liver or kidney cancer. The sample was CD4+ or CD8+ T cells sorted from blood, taken in a trial of the OX40 agonist ivuxolimab. The CDR3 nucleotides are TGTGCCAGTAGTATTGGAGATATCTACGAGCAGTACTTC. It codes for CASSIGDIYEQYF.